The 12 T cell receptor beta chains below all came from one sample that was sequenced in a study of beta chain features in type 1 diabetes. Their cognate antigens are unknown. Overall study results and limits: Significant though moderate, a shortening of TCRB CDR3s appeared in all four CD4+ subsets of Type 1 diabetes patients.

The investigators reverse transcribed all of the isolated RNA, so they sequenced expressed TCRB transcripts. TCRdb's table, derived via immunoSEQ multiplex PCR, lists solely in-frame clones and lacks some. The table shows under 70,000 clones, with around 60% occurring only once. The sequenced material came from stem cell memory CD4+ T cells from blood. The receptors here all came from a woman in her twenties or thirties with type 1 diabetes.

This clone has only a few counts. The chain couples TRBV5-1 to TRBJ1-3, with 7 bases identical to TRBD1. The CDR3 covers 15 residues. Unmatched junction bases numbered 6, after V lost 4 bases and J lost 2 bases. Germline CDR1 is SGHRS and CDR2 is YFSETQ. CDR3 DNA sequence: TGCGCCAGCAGCCAGGGACAGTTGACTGGAAACACCATATATTTT. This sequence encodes CASSQGQLTGNTIYF.

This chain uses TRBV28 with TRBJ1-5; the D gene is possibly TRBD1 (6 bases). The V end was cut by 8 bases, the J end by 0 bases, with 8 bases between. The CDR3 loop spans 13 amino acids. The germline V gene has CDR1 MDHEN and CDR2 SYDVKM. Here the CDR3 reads CASQGYSNQPQHF. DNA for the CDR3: TGTGCCAGCCAGGGGTATAGCAATCAGCCCCAGCATTTT.

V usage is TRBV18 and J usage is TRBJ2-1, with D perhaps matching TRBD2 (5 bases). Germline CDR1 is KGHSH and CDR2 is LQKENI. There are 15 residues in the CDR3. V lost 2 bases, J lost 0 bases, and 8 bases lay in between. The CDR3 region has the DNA TGTGCCAGCTCACCAGGACTCAGCTCCTACAATGAGCAGTTCTTC. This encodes CASSPGLSSYNEQFF.

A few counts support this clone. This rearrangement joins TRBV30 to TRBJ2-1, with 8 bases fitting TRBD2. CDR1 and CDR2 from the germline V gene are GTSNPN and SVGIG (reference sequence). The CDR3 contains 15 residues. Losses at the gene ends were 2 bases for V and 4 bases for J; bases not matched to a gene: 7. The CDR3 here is CAWSLSGSVYNEQFF. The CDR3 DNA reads TGTGCCTGGAGTTTAAGCGGGAGTGTTTACAATGAGCAGTTCTTC.

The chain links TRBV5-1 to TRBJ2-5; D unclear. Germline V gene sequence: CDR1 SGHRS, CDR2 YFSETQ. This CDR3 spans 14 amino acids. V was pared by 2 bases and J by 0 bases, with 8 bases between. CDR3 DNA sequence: TGCGCCAGCAGCTTAGCACTGTACCAAGAGACCCAGTACTTC. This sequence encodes CASSLALYQETQYF.

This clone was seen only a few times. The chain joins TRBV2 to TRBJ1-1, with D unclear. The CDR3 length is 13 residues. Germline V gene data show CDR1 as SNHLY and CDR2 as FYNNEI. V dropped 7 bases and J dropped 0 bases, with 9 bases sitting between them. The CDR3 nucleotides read TGTGCCAGCACGCAGAATATGAACACTGAAGCTTTCTTT. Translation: CASTQNMNTEAFF. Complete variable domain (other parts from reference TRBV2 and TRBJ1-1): EPEVTQTPSHQVTQMGQEVILRCVPISNHLYFYWYRQILGQKVEFLVSFYNNEISEKSEIFDDQFSVERPDGSNFTLKIRSTKLEDSAMYFCASTQNMNTEAFFGQGTRLTVV.

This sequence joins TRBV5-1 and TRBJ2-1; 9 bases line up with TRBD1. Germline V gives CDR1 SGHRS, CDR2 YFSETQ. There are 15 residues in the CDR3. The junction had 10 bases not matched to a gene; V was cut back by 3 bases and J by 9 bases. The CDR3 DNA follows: TGCGCCAGCAGCTCGGGACAGGGAGGAAGAAGTGAGCAGTTCTTC. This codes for CASSSGQGGRSEQFF.

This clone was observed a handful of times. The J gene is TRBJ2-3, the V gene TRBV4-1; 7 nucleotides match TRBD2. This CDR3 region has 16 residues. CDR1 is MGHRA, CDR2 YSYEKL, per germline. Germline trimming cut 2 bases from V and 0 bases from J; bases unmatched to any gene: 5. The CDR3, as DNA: TGCGCCAGCAGCCAATTTGTTAGCGGGAGCACAGATACGCAGTATTTT. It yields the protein CASSQFVSGSTDTQYF.

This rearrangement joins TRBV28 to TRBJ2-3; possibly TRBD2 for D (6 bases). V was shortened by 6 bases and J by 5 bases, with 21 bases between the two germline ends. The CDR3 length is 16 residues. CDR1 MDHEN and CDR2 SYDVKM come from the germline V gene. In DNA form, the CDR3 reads TGTGCCAGCAGCCCCTGGCGGGACCATCGGGGAGATACGCAGTATTTT. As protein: CASSPWRDHRGDTQYF.

CDR3 DNA: TGTGCCACCGGCGGGCGGGAGGGCGAGCAGTTCTTC. Protein: CATGGREGEQFF. The gene calls are TRBV15 and TRBJ2-1; 9 nucleotides match TRBD2. Germline V lookup: CDR1 LNHNV, CDR2 YYDKDF (reference sequence). There are 12 residues in the CDR3. The ends lost 8 bases at V and 10 bases at J; junction bases unmatched: 6.

Here the CDR3 DNA reads TGCAGCGTTGTGGAACAGGGGGAAAGCAATCAGCCCCAGCATTTT. Protein sequence: CSVVEQGESNQPQHF. The gene calls are TRBV29-1 and TRBJ1-5, with 8 bases fitting TRBD1. The CDR3 runs to 15 residues. The germline CDR1 and CDR2 sequences are SQVTM and ANQGSEA. V lost 4 bases to trimming and J lost 1 base; unmatched junction nucleotides: 6. Filled out from reference TRBV29-1 and TRBJ1-5, the complete variable domain reads SAVISQKPSRDICQRGTSLTIQCQVDSQVTMMFWYRQQPGQSLTLIATANQGSEATYESGFVIDKFPISRPNLTFSTLTVSNMSPEDSSIYLCSVVEQGESNQPQHFGDGTRLSIL.

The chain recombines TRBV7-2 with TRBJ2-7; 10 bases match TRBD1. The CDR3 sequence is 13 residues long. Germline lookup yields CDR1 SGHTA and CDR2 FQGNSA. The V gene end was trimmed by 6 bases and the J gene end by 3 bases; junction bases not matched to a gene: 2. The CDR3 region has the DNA TGTGCCAGCAGAAGGACAGGGGGCTACGAGCAGTACTTC. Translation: CASRRTGGYEQYF.